These T cell receptor beta chains were read from a single sample in a study of blood T cell repertoires in COVID-19. Generated by immunoSEQ multiplex PCR, the TCRdb table keeps only in-frame clones and is missing some. The top ten clones hold approximately 4.9% of a sample with some 200,000 clones, approximately 83% of them seen once. Material: PBMCs or T cells enriched from blood (not recorded which). These receptor sequences come from a woman between 45 and 65 years old who had been exposed to COVID-19. The CDR3 runs from the conserved cysteine through the conserved F or W. The order of the fields is CDR3 length, D gene, clone size, J gene, V gene, CDR3 DNA, CDR3 protein. The D gene is left open where the match is weak. The size field is filled for only some rows; it gives once, few, many or a size class.

14	-	-	TRBJ1-2	TRBV2	TGTGCCAGCAGTGATAGACAGGTTGTAAGGGGCTACACCTTC	CASSDRQVVRGYTF
13	TRBD1	-	TRBJ1-5	TRBV6-5	TGTGCCAGCAAGACCCCAGGGGGACAGCCCCAGCATTTT	CASKTPGGQPQHF
16	-	few	TRBJ1-1	TRBV7-8	TGTGCCAGCAGCTTAGAGGCCGAAGGGGGGGAGACTGAAGCTTTCTTT	CASSLEAEGGETEAFF
14	TRBD1	-	TRBJ2-7	TRBV2	TGTGCCAGCAGTGACCAGGGGGCCTCCTACGAGCAGTACTTC	CASSDQGASYEQYF
16	TRBD1	-	TRBJ2-7	TRBV7-2	TGTGCCAGCAGCTTAAGCGCAGGACAGGGAATGAACGAGCAGTACTTC	CASSLSAGQGMNEQYF
16	-	once	TRBJ1-6	TRBV3-1/TRBV3-2	TGTGCCAGCAGCCCCCTTAGGACAGCGGTCAATTCACCCCTCCACTTT	CASSPLRTAVNSPLHF
13	-	once	TRBJ1-1	TRBV9	TGTGCCAGCAGCGAGTCACCAACTACTGAAGCTTTCTTT	CASSESPTTEAFF
13	-	-	TRBJ2-7	TRBV6-6	TGTGCCAGCAGCTCACAGGGATCGGACGAGCAGTACTTC	CASSSQGSDEQYF
15	-	-	TRBJ1-1	TRBV4-2	TGTGCCAGCAGCCAAGAAAGGGGGGGGCGGCAGAAAGCTTTCTTT	CASSQERGGRQKAFF
17	TRBD1	-	TRBJ1-5	TRBV5-8	TGTGCCAGCAGCCTCTGGGACAGGGGCGTGAGCAATCAGCCCCAGCATTTT	CASSLWDRGVSNQPQHF
14	TRBD1	-	TRBJ1-4	TRBV5-1	TGCGCCAGCAGCTGGGCCAGGGGGAAGGAAAAACTGTTTTTT	CASSWARGKEKLFF
16	-	-	TRBJ1-5	TRBV2	TGTGCCAGCAGTGAAATTCGGGGAGTAGGGAATCAGCCCCAGCATTTT	CASSEIRGVGNQPQHF
13	-	-	TRBJ1-2	TRBV27	TGTGCCAGCAGCTCCTCGGGAGACTATGGCTACACCTTC	CASSSSGDYGYTF
10	-	-	TRBJ2-5	TRBV20-1	TGCAGTGCTACCCGTGAGACCCAGTACTTC	CSATRETQYF
16	TRBD1	-	TRBJ1-1	TRBV19	TGTGCCAGTAGTATCCCAAAGGGGGCTGGGAACACTGAAGCTTTCTTT	CASSIPKGAGNTEAFF
15	-	-	TRBJ1-1	TRBV6-5	TGTGCCAGCAGTTACTCGATAGCAGCCAACACTGAAGCTTTCTTT	CASSYSIAANTEAFF
13	-	-	TRBJ1-6	TRBV19	TGTGCCAGTAGTATCCCCGGGAATTCACCCCTCCACTTT	CASSIPGNSPLHF
15	-	-	TRBJ1-3	TRBV5-1	TGCGCCAGCAGCTTGGACAGCTTATCTGGAAACACCATATATTTT	CASSLDSLSGNTIYF
17	TRBD1	-	TRBJ2-5	TRBV10-3	TGTGCCATCAGTGAGGGCCTGTCAGGGACAGGGGAAGAGACCCAGTACTTC	CAISEGLSGTGEETQYF
15	-	-	TRBJ2-3	TRBV11-2	TGTGCCAGCAGCTTTTCTTTAGAATTCCCAGATACGCAGTATTTT	CASSFSLEFPDTQYF
12	-	-	TRBJ2-1	TRBV7-9	TGTGCCAGCAGCCCGGACAGCCCTGAGCAGTTCTTC	CASSPDSPEQFF
13	-	-	TRBJ2-3	TRBV7-8	TGTGCCAGCAGCCGCATCCTTAGAGATACGCAGTATTTT	CASSRILRDTQYF
15	-	-	TRBJ2-5	TRBV27	TGTGCCAGCAGTGGGGTGCGCCGGGGGCAAGAGACCCAGTACTTC	CASSGVRRGQETQYF
15	TRBD1	-	TRBJ1-4	TRBV27	TGTGCCAGCAGTTTGGGACAGGGAGGGTATGAAAAACTGTTTTTT	CASSLGQGGYEKLFF
18	TRBD1	-	TRBJ1-5	TRBV15	TGTGCCACCAGCAGAGCTTGGACAGGGGGACTTAGCAATCAGCCCCAGCATTTT	CATSRAWTGGLSNQPQHF
19	-	-	TRBJ1-1	TRBV24-1	TGTGCCACCAGTGATTTGGGGTGCTTGGGTAGGGGCATGAACACTGAAGCTTTCTTT	CATSDLGCLGRGMNTEAFF
13	TRBD1	-	TRBJ2-5	TRBV7-3	TGTGCCAGCAGCGTAACAGGGGTAGAGACCCAGTACTTC	CASSVTGVETQYF
16	TRBD2	few	TRBJ2-3	TRBV3-1/TRBV3-2	TGTGCCAGCAGCTTGGGACTAGCGGGGGGGGCAGATACGCAGTATTTT	CASSLGLAGGADTQYF
14	-	once	TRBJ2-1	TRBV24-1	TGTGCCACCAGTAGCGATTACTCCTACAATGAGCAGTTCTTC	CATSSDYSYNEQFF
18	TRBD1	-	TRBJ1-2	TRBV6-2/TRBV6-3	TGTGCCAGCAGTTCAAACTTCCGGGACAGGGAAAGTTACTATGGCTACACCTTC	CASSSNFRDRESYYGYTF
13	-	-	TRBJ1-2	TRBV30	TGTGCCTGGAGGCCAGGGTCCAACTATGGCTACACCTTC	CAWRPGSNYGYTF
17	-	-	TRBJ1-2	TRBV3-1/TRBV3-2	TGTGCCAGCAGCCATTTTAGCGCCGCGGTAACTAACTATGGCTACACCTTC	CASSHFSAAVTNYGYTF
14	TRBD1	-	TRBJ1-1	TRBV27	TGTGCCAGCAGTCGAGGGACAGTGGGCACTGAAGCTTTCTTT	CASSRGTVGTEAFF
14	TRBD1	few	TRBJ1-1	TRBV7-9	TGTGCCAGCAGCTTAAGGGACAGAGACACTGAAGCTTTCTTT	CASSLRDRDTEAFF
14	-	-	TRBJ1-5	TRBV11-2	TGTGCCAGCAGCCTTCAGGGGTTCAATCAGCCCCAGCATTTT	CASSLQGFNQPQHF
13	-	once	TRBJ2-7	TRBV7-8	TGTGCCAGCAGCCCTCAACCACGGGGCGAGCAGTACTTC	CASSPQPRGEQYF
14	-	-	TRBJ1-4	TRBV7-2	TGTGCCAGCAGCTTTAGGCAGGGGATCGAAAAACTGTTTTTT	CASSFRQGIEKLFF
16	-	-	TRBJ1-2	TRBV5-6	TGTGCCAGCAGCTTTATTGGGGCAGGGATGTCAAGAGGCTACACCTTC	CASSFIGAGMSRGYTF
15	-	-	TRBJ1-6	TRBV3-1/TRBV3-2	TGTGCCAGCAGCCCCAGGGAGGTTAAAAATTCACCCCTCCACTTT	CASSPREVKNSPLHF
15	-	-	TRBJ2-5	TRBV10-3	TGTGCCATCAGTGATCGGACTAAACTCCAAGAGACCCAGTACTTC	CAISDRTKLQETQYF
14	TRBD2	-	TRBJ2-5	TRBV6-6	TGTGCCAGCAGGGGCGGGGGGTACCAAGAGACCCAGTACTTC	CASRGGGYQETQYF
15	TRBD1	once	TRBJ2-5	TRBV2	TGTGCCAGCAGGAGGGACAGGGGATTCCAAGAGACCCAGTACTTC	CASRRDRGFQETQYF
13	-	-	TRBJ1-3	TRBV7-9	TGTGCCAGCACCCGTAGCTCTGGAAACACCATATATTTT	CASTRSSGNTIYF
18	-	few	TRBJ1-2	TRBV21-1	TGTGCCAGCAGCAAAGCCCAACATCCCTCCGGGGGTAACTATGGCTACACCTTC	CASSKAQHPSGGNYGYTF
16	-	-	TRBJ1-2	TRBV7-9	TGTGCCAGCAGCTTACTAGAGGATCTGGGGGCAAATGGCTACACCTTC	CASSLLEDLGANGYTF
15	-	-	TRBJ2-6	TRBV9	TGTGCCAGCAGCGTGCGGGACGCTGGGGCCAACGTCCTGACTTTC	CASSVRDAGANVLTF
12	TRBD1	few	TRBJ2-2	TRBV5-8	TGTGCCAGCAGCCGGACAGGCGGGGAGCTGTTTTTT	CASSRTGGELFF
15	TRBD1	once	TRBJ1-5	TRBV19	TGTGCCAGCCTGCCGTGGGGACAGGTTAATCAGCCCCAGCATTTT	CASLPWGQVNQPQHF
15	TRBD1	-	TRBJ2-1	TRBV27	TGTGCCAGCAGTTGGGACAGGGGATTGTACAATGAGCAGTTCTTC	CASSWDRGLYNEQFF
14	-	-	TRBJ1-5	TRBV6-5	TGTGCCAGCAGCCCCAGGGGTGCGAATCAGCCCCAGCATTTT	CASSPRGANQPQHF
14	TRBD1	-	TRBJ1-4	TRBV27	TGTGCCAGCAGTTTAAGACAGGGGGACGAAAAACTGTTTTTT	CASSLRQGDEKLFF
14	-	-	TRBJ1-6	TRBV2	TGTGCCAGCACCAGAGGGTTTGAAGATTCACCCCTCCACTTT	CASTRGFEDSPLHF
15	TRBD1	-	TRBJ2-1	TRBV4-3	TGCGCCAGCAGCTATACGCGACAGGGGGGCAATGAGCAGTTCTTC	CASSYTRQGGNEQFF
13	TRBD1	-	TRBJ2-7	TRBV4-2	TGTGCCAGCAGCCAATCGACAGGGACCGAGCAGTACTTC	CASSQSTGTEQYF
13	-	-	TRBJ1-2	TRBV6-5	TGTGCCAGCAGTTTCTCCAGGGGTTTGGGCTACACCTTC	CASSFSRGLGYTF
14	TRBD1	-	TRBJ2-3	TRBV29-1	TGCAGCGTTGTGAGGGACAGGGGCACAGATACGCAGTATTTT	CSVVRDRGTDTQYF
12	-	-	TRBJ1-1	TRBV28	TGTGCCAGCAGTCAGAGGGTCGCTGAAGCTTTCTTT	CASSQRVAEAFF